Described below is a single T cell receptor (beta chain) sequence and its context. The antigen remains unidentified. A read error may account for a junction end that differs from germline. At the survey level, the v3.0 immunoSEQ assay was run. TCRdb's copy holds only in-frame clones and misses some; the assay was immunoSEQ multiplex PCR. The sample lists some 13,000 clones, 82% seen once, with about 20% in the top ten. The CDR3 is made up of 11 amino acids. Germline V gene sequence: CDR1 SQVTM, CDR2 ANQGSEA. Only United States sites treated participants with HIV. Every sample had about 0.85-10 million cryopreserved PBMC in it before DNA extraction. This specimen comes from a study of long-term antiretroviral therapy in people with HIV. Overall study: First collections came about a decade before the 2015 immediate-ART recommendation. Broader study findings: Blood in the study was drawn between about 2004 and 2017, possibly under older ART regimens, which may be less effective than current ones.

The sample here was unsorted PBMCs, taken around 8 years after starting antiretroviral therapy. The genes are TRBV29-1 and TRBJ1-2; D remains ambiguous. The clonotype was recovered from a man aged 45-65 years with HIV. CDR3 protein: CSVEDAQQAPF. In nucleotides, the CDR3 is TGCAGCGTTGAAGATGCCCAGCAGGCTCCGTTC.